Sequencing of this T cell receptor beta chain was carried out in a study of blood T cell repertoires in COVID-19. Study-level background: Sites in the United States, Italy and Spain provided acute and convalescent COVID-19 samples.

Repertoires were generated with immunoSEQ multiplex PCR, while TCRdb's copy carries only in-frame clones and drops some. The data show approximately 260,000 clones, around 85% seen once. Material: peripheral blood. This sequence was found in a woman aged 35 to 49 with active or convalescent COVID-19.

The CDR3 nucleotides read TGTGCCAGCAGCCCCCGAGGGTGGAATCAGCCCCAGCATTTT. Translation gives CASSPRGWNQPQHF. V gene TRBV28 combines with J gene TRBJ1-5; the D is unclear. Germline values: CDR1 MDHEN, CDR2 SYDVKM. This CDR3 has 14 amino acids. Trimming cost V 6 bases and J 4 bases, with 13 bases left between them.